The 15 T cell receptor beta chains presented below share a single source sample, sequenced in a study of human T cells and chemical hapten exposure. MiXCR, applied by TCRdb to the RACE reads, yields one record per CDR3 protein. This sample has 350,000 or so distinct CDR3 sequences, with roughly 6.9% found just once. Time point described: patch test 1, 2 weeks after DPC sensitization. Treatment described: therapeutic diphenylcyclopropenone sensitization with weekly scalp DPC. The source was whole blood, collected in connection with sensitization to the hapten diphenylcyclopropenone (DPC). These receptors all come from a woman under 30 with alopecia areata. Some clones in this sample may be carry-over from other donors' samples.

In its sample, this clonotype was seen a few times. The V call is TRBV6-6, the J call TRBJ2-3; no reliable D call. The CDR3 is made up of 13 amino acids. From germline, CDR1 is MNHNY and CDR2 SVGAGI (reference sequence). The V end was cut by 6 bases, the J end by 4 bases, with 11 bases between. In DNA, the CDR3 is TGTGCCAGCAGCTTCCCGGGCCCAGATACGCAGTATTTT. This sequence encodes CASSFPGPDTQYF.

This clonotype was counted at least ten times. The chain carries TRBV20-1 and TRBJ1-5; D might be TRBD1 (5 bases). Germline values: CDR1 DFQATT, CDR2 SNEGSKA (reference sequence). The ends were cut back, 5 bases at V and 0 bases at J, with 8 bases in the middle. The CDR3 covers 13 residues. The CDR3 spells CSARTHSNQPQHF. CDR3 nucleotides: TGCAGTGCTCGGACACATAGCAATCAGCCCCAGCATTTT.

This clonotype was counted at least ten times. The rearrangement uses TRBV6-5 and TRBJ1-4; tentatively, D is TRBD1 (6 bases). Trimming took 2 bases from V and 5 from J, leaving 12 bases between them. The CDR3 is 15 residues long. Germline CDR1 MNHEY, CDR2 SVGAGI. The CDR3 sequence is CASSYNDRKNEKLFF. For the CDR3, the DNA is TGTGCCAGCAGTTACAACGACAGGAAGAATGAAAAACTGTTTTTT.

This clonotype has a count of ten or more. J is TRBJ2-7 and V is TRBV6-2 or TRBV6-3, with 10 bases that match TRBD1. CDR3 length: 15 residues. With 0 bases clipped from V and 5 bases from J, the junction kept 4 bases outside the gene matches. CDR1 and CDR2 from the germline V gene are MNHEY and SVGEGT. CDR3 loop: CASSYSGTGVHEQYF. In DNA, the CDR3 is TGTGCCAGCAGTTACTCCGGGACAGGGGTCCACGAGCAGTACTTC.

This clonotype was observed many times. This sequence joins TRBV4-3 and TRBJ2-7; TRBD1 matches 7 bases. The V segment lost 2 bases and the J segment 2 bases; nucleotides outside the gene matches: 3. The CDR3 is 14 residues long. CDR1 LGHNA and CDR2 YSLEER come from the germline V gene. In DNA form, the CDR3 reads TGCGCCAGCAGCCAAACGACAGGGCCCTACGAGCAGTACTTC. This gives the protein CASSQTTGPYEQYF.

The chain uses TRBV5-4 and TRBJ2-1; 8 bases fit TRBD2. The CDR3 length is 16 residues. Losses at the gene ends were 5 bases for V and 0 bases for J; bases not matched to a gene: 7. The germline CDR1 and CDR2 sequences are SGHNT and YYREEE (reference sequence). CDR3 region: CASRPGLAYSYNEQFF. The CDR3 nucleotides read TGTGCCAGCAGACCCGGACTAGCCTACTCCTACAATGAGCAGTTCTTC.

This clonotype was seen more than once but under ten times. The gene calls are TRBV4-2 and TRBJ2-3, with TRBD1 matching 7 bases. Germline CDR1 and CDR2: LGHNA and YNFKEQ. This CDR3 is built from 17 residues. With 2 bases clipped from V and 2 bases from J, the junction kept 10 bases outside the gene matches. CDR3 coding DNA: TGTGCCAGCAGCCAATTCAGGGGGAATCAATACACAGATACGCAGTATTTT. Its translation: CASSQFRGNQYTDTQYF.

The chain joins TRBV6-1 to TRBJ2-3, with D maybe TRBD2 (6 bases). V lost 10 bases to trimming and J lost 1 base, with 12 bases between them. Germline CDR1 and CDR2: MNHNS and SASEGT. The CDR3 is made up of 13 amino acids. The CDR3 loop reads CATGVWGTDTQYF. The CDR3 DNA follows: TGTGCCACGGGGGTTTGGGGCACAGATACGCAGTATTTT.

This clonotype was detected many times. The chain has TRBV11-1 and TRBJ2-7; D possibly corresponds to TRBD1 (5 bases). The CDR3 extends over 13 amino acids. V was cut by 6 bases and J by 5 bases, with 14 bases left in between. Germline lookup yields CDR1 SGHAT and CDR2 FQDESV (reference sequence). The CDR3 DNA is TGTGCCAGCAGAAGGGGCACTGTGGACGAGCAGTACTTC. It yields the protein CASRRGTVDEQYF.

The CDR3 DNA reads as TGTGCCAGCAGCGTAGAGGCTACCGCCTCCTACAATGAGCAGTTCTTC. Translation gives CASSVEATASYNEQFF. The gene calls are TRBV9 and TRBJ2-1; D is unresolved. Trimming pared 0 bases from V and 0 bases from J, leaving 10 bases between. CDR3 length: 16 amino acids. In germline, CDR1 is SGDLS, CDR2 YYNGEE.

V is TRBV6-6 and J is TRBJ2-1; D is ambiguous. Germline V gives CDR1 MNHNY, CDR2 SVGAGI (reference sequence). V was pared by 6 bases and J by 0 bases, with 12 bases between. The CDR3 runs to 15 residues. DNA of the CDR3: TGTGCCAGCAGAAGGACCTTAAGCTCCTACAATGAGCAGTTCTTC. This gives the protein CASRRTLSSYNEQFF.

The sample holds a few counts of this clonotype. The V call is TRBV7-8, the J call TRBJ1-4; D gene unclear. Trimming pared 1 base from V and 3 bases from J, leaving 9 bases between. The CDR3 spans 15 residues. CDR1 SGHVS and CDR2 FQNEAQ come from the germline V gene. This CDR3 is CASSLDSRANEKLFF. CDR3 nucleotide sequence: TGTGCCAGCAGCTTAGACTCCCGGGCTAATGAAAAACTGTTTTTT. Full variable domain (missing parts from reference TRBV7-8 and TRBJ1-4): GAGVSQSPRYKVAKRGQDVALRCDPISGHVSLFWYQQALGQGPEFLTYFQNEAQLDKSGLPSDRFFAERPEGSVSTLKIQRTQQEDSAVYLCASSLDSRANEKLFFGSGTQLSVL.

This clonotype occurred a few times. This chain connects TRBV2 to TRBJ1-2; 9 bases fit TRBD1. CDR3 length: 17 amino acids. The germline gives CDR1 SNHLY, CDR2 FYNNEI. The J segment lost 4 bases and the V segment lost 7 bases, leaving 16 bases of the junction unmatched. This CDR3 is CASNRRKQGADTYGYTF. In DNA form, the CDR3 reads TGTGCCAGCAATAGGCGCAAACAGGGGGCTGATACCTATGGCTACACCTTC.

This chain connects TRBV27 to TRBJ1-6; a possible D gene is TRBD1 (5 bases). The CDR3 is 17 amino acids. Trimming removed 2 bases from V and 3 bases from J, with 14 bases in between. From germline, CDR1 is MNHEY and CDR2 SMNVEV (reference sequence). The CDR3 nucleotides read TGTGCCAGCAGTTTAGGGTCGACAGCCGACTATAATTCACCCCTCCACTTT. Translation: CASSLGSTADYNSPLHF.

Ten or more counts support this clonotype. This chain uses TRBV5-5 with TRBJ1-3; D is unresolved. The CDR3 extends over 15 amino acids. Deletions cut 2 bases from V and 0 bases from J, with 9 bases between. Per germline, CDR1 SGHKS and CDR2 YYEKEE (reference sequence). The CDR3 DNA follows: TGTGCCAGCAGCTTAGGACCTAACTCTGGAAACACCATATATTTT. Translated, it gives CASSLGPNSGNTIYF.